This T cell receptor beta chain was documented in a study of blood T cell repertoires in COVID-19. Looking at the study overall: The study drew acute and convalescent COVID-19 samples from the United States, Italy and Spain.

Those enrolled in Seattle joined during active infection and were followed longitudinally afterward. The CDR3 runs to 13 residues. Details on this clone: Sequence at one end of the junction differs from germline and may be a read error.

Original processing notes: Nucleated cell counts were estimated from reference gene primer amplification. Clones were read by immunoSEQ multiplex PCR, and TCRdb kept only the in-frame ones, dropping some. That table furnishes V, J and clone size, whereas the DNA furnished D and trimming. The sample lists about 500,000 clones, roughly nine tenths occurring once. This rearrangement joins TRBV12-3 or TRBV12-4 to TRBJ2-4, with 11 bases aligning to TRBD1. This clonotype originated in a man younger than 35 with COVID-19, enrolled during active disease. Sequenced: peripheral blood. The CDR3: CASRSEPGQGDSF. The CDR3 DNA is TGTGCCAGCAGGTCGGAACCGGGACAGGGGGACTCCTTC.